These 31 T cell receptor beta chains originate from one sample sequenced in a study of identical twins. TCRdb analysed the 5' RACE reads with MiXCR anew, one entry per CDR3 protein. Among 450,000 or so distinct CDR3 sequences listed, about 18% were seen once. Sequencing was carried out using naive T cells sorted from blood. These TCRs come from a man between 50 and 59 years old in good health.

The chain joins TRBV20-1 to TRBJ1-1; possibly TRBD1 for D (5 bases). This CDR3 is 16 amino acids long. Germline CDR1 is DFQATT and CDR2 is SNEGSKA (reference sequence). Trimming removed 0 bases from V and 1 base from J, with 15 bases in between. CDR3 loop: CSARDREGLRNTEAFF. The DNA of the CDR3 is TGCAGTGCTAGAGATCGGGAGGGACTGCGGAACACTGAAGCTTTCTTT.

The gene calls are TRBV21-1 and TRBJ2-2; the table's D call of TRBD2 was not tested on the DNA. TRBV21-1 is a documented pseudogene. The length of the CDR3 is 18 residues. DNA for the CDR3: TGTGCCAGCAGCAAAGGTGTACAGTTAGCGTCATCGACTGGGGAGCTGTTTTTT. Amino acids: CASSKGVQLASSTGELFF.

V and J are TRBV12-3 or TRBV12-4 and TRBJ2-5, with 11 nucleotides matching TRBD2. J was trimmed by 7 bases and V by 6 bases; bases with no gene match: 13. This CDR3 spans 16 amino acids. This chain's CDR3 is CASSPLLAGGRGTQYF. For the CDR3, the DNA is TGTGCCAGCAGCCCCCTATTAGCGGGGGGGCGAGGGACCCAGTACTTC.

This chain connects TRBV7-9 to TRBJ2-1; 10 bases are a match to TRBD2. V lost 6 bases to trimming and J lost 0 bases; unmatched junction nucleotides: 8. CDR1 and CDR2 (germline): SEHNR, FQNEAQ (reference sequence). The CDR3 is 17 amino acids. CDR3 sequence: CASRGGLAGVSYNEQFF. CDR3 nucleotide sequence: TGTGCCAGCAGGGGAGGGCTAGCGGGGGTCTCCTACAATGAGCAGTTCTTC.

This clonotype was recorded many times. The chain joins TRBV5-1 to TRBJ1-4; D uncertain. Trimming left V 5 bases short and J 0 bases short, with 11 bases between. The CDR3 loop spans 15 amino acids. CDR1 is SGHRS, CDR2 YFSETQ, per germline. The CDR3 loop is CASSSAPTTNEKLFF. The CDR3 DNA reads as TGCGCCAGCAGTTCAGCACCTACAACTAATGAAAAACTGTTTTTT.

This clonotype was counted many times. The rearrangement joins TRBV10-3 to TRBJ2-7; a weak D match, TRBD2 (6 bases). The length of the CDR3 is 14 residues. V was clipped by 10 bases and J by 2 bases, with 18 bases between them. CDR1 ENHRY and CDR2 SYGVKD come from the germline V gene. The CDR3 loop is CASQPGLLPYEQYF. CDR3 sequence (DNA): TGTGCCAGCCAACCGGGACTCCTCCCCTACGAGCAGTACTTC.

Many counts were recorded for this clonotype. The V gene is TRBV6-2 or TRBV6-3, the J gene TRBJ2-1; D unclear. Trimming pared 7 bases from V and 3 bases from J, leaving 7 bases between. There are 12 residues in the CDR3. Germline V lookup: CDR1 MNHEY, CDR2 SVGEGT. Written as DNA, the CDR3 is TGTGCCAGCACTGACCGCTACAATGAGCAGTTCTTC. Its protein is CASTDRYNEQFF.

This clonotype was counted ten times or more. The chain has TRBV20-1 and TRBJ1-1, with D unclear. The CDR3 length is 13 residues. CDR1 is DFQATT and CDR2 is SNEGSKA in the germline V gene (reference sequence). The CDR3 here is CMGREGLNTEAFF. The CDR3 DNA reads TGCATGGGGAGGGAGGGCTTGAACACTGAAGCTTTCTTT.

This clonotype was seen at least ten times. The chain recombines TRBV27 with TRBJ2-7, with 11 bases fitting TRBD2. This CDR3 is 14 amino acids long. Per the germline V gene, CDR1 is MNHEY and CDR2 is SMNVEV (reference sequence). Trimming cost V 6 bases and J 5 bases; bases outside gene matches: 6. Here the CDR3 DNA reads TGTGCCAGCAGCCGACTAGCGGGAACCAACGAGCAGTACTTC. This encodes CASSRLAGTNEQYF.

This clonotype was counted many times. In DNA, the CDR3 is TGTGCCACCAGCAAGGACAGATTTTCTAACTATGGCTACACCTTC. Translation: CATSKDRFSNYGYTF. This sequence joins TRBV15 and TRBJ1-2, with D possibly TRBD1 on 6 matching bases. The CDR3 is 15 amino acids. Trimming stripped 4 bases from V and 0 bases from J, with 12 bases between. Germline V gene sequence: CDR1 LNHNV, CDR2 YYDKDF (reference sequence).

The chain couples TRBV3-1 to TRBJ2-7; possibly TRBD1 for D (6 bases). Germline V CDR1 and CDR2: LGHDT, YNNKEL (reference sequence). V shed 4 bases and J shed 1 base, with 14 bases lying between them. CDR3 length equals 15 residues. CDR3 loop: CASSPPRDKSYEQYF. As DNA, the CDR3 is TGTGCCAGCAGCCCTCCCCGGGACAAATCCTACGAGCAGTACTTC.

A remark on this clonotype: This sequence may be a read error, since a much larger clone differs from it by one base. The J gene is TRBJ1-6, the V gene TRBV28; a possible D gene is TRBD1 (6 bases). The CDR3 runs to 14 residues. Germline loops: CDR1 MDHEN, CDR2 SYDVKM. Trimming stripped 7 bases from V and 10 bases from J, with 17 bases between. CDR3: CASIRTGSRSPLHF. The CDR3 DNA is TGTGCCAGCATTCGTACAGGGTCCCGCTCACCCCTCCACTTT.

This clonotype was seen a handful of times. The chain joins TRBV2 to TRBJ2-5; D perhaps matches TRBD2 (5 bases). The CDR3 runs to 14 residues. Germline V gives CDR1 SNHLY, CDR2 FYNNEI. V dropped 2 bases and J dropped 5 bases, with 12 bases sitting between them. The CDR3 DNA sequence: TGTGCCAGCAGTGAACCGCTGGGAGAGGAGACCCAGTACTTC. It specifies CASSEPLGEETQYF.

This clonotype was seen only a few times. The CDR3, as DNA: TGTGCCAGCAGCCCCCTGGGTCCCACAGATACGCAGTATTTT. This sequence encodes CASSPLGPTDTQYF. The chain combines TRBV7-9 with TRBJ2-3; D is unclear. V lost 5 bases, J lost 2 bases, and 11 bases lay in between. CDR1 and CDR2 from the germline V gene are SEHNR and FQNEAQ (reference sequence). The CDR3 is 14 amino acids.

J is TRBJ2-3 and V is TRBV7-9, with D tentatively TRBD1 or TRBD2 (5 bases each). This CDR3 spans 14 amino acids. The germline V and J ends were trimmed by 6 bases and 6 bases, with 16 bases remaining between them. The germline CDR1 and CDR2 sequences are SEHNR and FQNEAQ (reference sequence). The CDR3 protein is CASRSGTGRDTQYF. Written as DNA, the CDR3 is TGTGCCAGCAGATCAGGGACGGGCCGGGATACGCAGTATTTT.

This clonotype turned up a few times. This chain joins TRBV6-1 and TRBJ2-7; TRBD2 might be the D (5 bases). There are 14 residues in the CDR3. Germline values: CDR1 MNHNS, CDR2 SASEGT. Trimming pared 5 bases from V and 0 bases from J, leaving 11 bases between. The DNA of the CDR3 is TGTGCCAGCAGTCCTCGGACTGACTCCTACGAGCAGTACTTC. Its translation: CASSPRTDSYEQYF.

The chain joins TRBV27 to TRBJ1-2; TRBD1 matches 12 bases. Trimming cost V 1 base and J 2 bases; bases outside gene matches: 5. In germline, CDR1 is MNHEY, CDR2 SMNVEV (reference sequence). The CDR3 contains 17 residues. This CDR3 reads CASSLFSGQGANYGYTF. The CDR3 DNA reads TGTGCCAGCAGTTTATTCTCGGGACAGGGGGCAAACTATGGCTACACCTTC.

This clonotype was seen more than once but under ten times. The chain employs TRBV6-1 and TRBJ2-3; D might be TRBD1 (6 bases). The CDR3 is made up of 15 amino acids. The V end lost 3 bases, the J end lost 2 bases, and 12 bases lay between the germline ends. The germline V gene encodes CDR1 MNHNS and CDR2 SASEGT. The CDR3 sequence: CASSETGQTTDTQYF. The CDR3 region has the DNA TGTGCCAGCAGTGAGACCGGACAGACCACAGATACGCAGTATTTT.

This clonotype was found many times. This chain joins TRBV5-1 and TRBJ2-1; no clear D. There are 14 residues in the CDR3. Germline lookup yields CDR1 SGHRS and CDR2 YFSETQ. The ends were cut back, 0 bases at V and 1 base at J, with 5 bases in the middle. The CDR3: CASSLGESYNEQFF. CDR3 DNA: TGCGCCAGCAGCTTGGGCGAATCCTACAATGAGCAGTTCTTC.

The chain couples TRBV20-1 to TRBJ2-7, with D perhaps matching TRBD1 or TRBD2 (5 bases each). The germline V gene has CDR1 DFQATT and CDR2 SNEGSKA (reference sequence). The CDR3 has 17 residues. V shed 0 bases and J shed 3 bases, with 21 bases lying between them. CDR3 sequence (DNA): TGCAGTGCTAGAGATCCCTTAAATGACGGGGCGTTCTACGAGCAGTACTTC. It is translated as CSARDPLNDGAFYEQYF.

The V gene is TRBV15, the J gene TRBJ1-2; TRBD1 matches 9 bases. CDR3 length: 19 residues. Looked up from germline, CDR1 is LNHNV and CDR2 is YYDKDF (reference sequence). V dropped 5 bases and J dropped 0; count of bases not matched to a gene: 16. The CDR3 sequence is CATSPPEGKWTGANYGYTF. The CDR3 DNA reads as TGTGCCACCAGCCCGCCCGAAGGAAAGTGGACAGGGGCTAACTATGGCTACACCTTC.

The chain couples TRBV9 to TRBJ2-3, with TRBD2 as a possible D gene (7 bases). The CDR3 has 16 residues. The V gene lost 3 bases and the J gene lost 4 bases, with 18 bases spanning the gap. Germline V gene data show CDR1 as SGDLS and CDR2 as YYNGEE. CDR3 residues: CASSGWGGPGPDTQYF. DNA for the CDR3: TGTGCCAGCAGCGGCTGGGGGGGCCCGGGGCCAGATACGCAGTATTTT.

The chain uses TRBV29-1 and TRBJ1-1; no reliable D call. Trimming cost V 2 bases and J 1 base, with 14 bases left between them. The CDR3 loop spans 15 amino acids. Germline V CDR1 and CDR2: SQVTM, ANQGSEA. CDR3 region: CSVEKAGFWNTEAFF. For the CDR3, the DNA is TGCAGCGTTGAAAAGGCCGGATTTTGGAACACTGAAGCTTTCTTT.

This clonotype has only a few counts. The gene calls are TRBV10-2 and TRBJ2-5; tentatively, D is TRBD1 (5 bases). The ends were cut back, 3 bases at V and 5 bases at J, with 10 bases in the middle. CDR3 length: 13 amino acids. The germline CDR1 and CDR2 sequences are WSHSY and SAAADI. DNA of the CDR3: TGCGCCAGCAGTGAAAAGGGGCTGGAGACCCAGTACTTC. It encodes CASSEKGLETQYF.

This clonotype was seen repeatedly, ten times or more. CDR3 nucleotides: TGTGCCAGCAGCCCACCACAGGGGAACACCGGGGAGCTGTTTTTT. It yields the protein CASSPPQGNTGELFF. V is TRBV7-9 and J is TRBJ2-2, with a weak D call TRBD1 (6 bases). Looked up from germline, CDR1 is SEHNR and CDR2 is FQNEAQ (reference sequence). Trimming stripped 5 bases from V and 1 base from J, with 11 bases between. The CDR3 runs to 15 residues. Looking up the rest from reference TRBV7-9 and TRBJ2-2 gives the full variable domain: DTGVSQNPRHKITKRGQNVTFRCDPISEHNRLYWYRQTLGQGPEFLTYFQNEAQLEKSRLLSDRFSAERPKGSFSTLEIQRTEQGDSAMYLCASSPPQGNTGELFFGEGSRLTVL.

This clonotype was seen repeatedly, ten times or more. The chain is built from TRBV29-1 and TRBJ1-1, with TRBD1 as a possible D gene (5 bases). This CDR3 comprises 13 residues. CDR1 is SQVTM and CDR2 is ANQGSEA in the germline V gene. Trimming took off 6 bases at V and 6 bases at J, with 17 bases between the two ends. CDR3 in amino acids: CSVDQGIVSEAFF. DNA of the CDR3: TGCAGCGTGGACCAGGGTATTGTTTCTGAAGCTTTCTTT.

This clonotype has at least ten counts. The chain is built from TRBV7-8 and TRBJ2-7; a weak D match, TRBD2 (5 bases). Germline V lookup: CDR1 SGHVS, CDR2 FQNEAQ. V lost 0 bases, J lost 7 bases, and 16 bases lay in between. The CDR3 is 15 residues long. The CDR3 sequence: CASSLALGPPGEQYF. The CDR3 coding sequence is TGTGCCAGCAGCTTAGCGCTGGGTCCCCCGGGGGAGCAGTACTTC.

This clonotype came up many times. CDR3 residues: CASSWDGTGELFF. The CDR3 DNA follows: TGTGCCAGCAGTTGGGACGGCACCGGGGAGCTGTTTTTT. V gene TRBV27 combines with J gene TRBJ2-2, with D perhaps TRBD1 or TRBD2 (5 bases each). The CDR3 contains 13 residues. V gave up 4 bases and J gave up 4 bases, with 7 bases separating them. Germline V gives CDR1 MNHEY, CDR2 SMNVEV (reference sequence).

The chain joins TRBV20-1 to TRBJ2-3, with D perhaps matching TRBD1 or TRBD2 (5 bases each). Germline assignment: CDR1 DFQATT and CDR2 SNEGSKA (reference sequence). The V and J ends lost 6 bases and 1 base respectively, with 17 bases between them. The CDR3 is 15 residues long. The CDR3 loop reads CSAQRLQGGTDTQYF. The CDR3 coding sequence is TGCAGTGCCCAAAGGCTCCAGGGAGGCACAGATACGCAGTATTTT.

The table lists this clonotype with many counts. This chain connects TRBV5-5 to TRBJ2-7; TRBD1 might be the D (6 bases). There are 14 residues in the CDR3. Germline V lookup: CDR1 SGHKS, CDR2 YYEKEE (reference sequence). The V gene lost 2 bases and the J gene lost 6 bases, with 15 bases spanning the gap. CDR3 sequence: CASSLAGTRGEQYF. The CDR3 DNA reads TGTGCCAGCAGCTTAGCCGGGACACGGGGCGAGCAGTACTTC.

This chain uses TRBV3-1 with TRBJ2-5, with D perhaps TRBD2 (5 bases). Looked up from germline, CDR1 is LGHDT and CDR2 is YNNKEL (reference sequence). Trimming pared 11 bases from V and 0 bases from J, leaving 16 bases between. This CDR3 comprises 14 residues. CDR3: CASPAARYQETQYF. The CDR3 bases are TGTGCCTCCCCAGCGGCTAGGTACCAAGAGACCCAGTACTTC.